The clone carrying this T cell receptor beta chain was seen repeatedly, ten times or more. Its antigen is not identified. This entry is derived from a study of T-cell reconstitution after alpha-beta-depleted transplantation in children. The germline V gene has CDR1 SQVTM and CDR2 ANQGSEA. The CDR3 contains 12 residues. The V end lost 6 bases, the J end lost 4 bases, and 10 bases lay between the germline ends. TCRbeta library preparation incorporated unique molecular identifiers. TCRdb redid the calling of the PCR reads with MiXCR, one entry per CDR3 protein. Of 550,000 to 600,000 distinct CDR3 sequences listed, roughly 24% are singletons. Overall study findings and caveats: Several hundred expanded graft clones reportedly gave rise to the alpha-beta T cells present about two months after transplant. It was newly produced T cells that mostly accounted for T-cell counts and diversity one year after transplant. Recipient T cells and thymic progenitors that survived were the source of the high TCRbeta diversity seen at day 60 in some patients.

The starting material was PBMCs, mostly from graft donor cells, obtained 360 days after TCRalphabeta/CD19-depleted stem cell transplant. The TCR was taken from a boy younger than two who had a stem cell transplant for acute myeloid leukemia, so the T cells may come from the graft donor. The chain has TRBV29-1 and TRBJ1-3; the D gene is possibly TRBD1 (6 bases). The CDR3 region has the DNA TGCAGCGTGGGACACTCCGGAAACACCATATATTTT. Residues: CSVGHSGNTIYF.